These T cell receptor beta chains were read from a single sample in a study of T cell changes during pregnancy in multiple sclerosis. TCRdb's table, derived via immunoSEQ multiplex PCR, lists solely in-frame clones and lacks some. In the table there are 55,000 to 75,000 clones, around 90% of which are singletons. The material sequenced was peripheral blood, taken in the third trimester of pregnancy. The origin of the receptors is a female donor in good health, enrolled as a control in a pregnancy study. The CDR3 runs from the conserved cysteine through the conserved F or W. D genes are given only for firm matches. For some rows the clone size is stated as once, few or many, or as a class when expanded; others skip it.

cdr3_aa: CASSGTGKGYGYTF
cdr3_nt: TGTGCCAGCAGTGGAACAGGGAAGGGCTATGGCTACACCTTC
j_call: TRBJ1-2
d_call: .
clone_size: .
v_call: TRBV25-1

cdr3_aa: CASMGQNQPQHF
cdr3_nt: TGTGCCAGCATGGGCCAAAATCAGCCCCAGCATTTT
j_call: TRBJ1-5
d_call: .
clone_size: .
v_call: TRBV6-6

cdr3_aa: CASSPRLAVETQYF
cdr3_nt: TGTGCCAGCAGCCCCCGGCTAGCAGTAGAGACCCAGTACTTC
j_call: TRBJ2-5
d_call: .
clone_size: .
v_call: TRBV11-2

cdr3_aa: CASRRPTSVVFDEQYF
cdr3_nt: TGTGCCAGCAGACGTCCTACTAGTGTCGTCTTCGACGAGCAGTACTTC
j_call: TRBJ2-7
d_call: .
clone_size: .
v_call: TRBV6-6

cdr3_aa: CASSRDRVTEAFF
cdr3_nt: TGTGCCAGCAGCCGGGACAGGGTTACTGAAGCTTTCTTT
j_call: TRBJ1-1
d_call: TRBD1
clone_size: .
v_call: TRBV7-3

cdr3_aa: CASSSKRGVSTDTQYF
cdr3_nt: TGTGCCAGCAGCTCTAAGCGGGGGGTATCCACAGATACGCAGTATTTT
j_call: TRBJ2-3
d_call: TRBD2
clone_size: .
v_call: TRBV7-6

cdr3_aa: CASSRTGTGAQPQHF
cdr3_nt: TGTGCCAGCAGTAGGACCGGGACAGGGGCCCAGCCCCAGCATTTT
j_call: TRBJ1-5
d_call: TRBD1
clone_size: once
v_call: TRBV6-6

cdr3_aa: CASSPPLGGEDTF
cdr3_nt: TGTGCCAGCTCACCGCCACTGGGAGGGGAGGACACCTTC
j_call: TRBJ1-2
d_call: .
clone_size: .
v_call: TRBV18

cdr3_aa: CASSQLTSGGPAYNEQFF
cdr3_nt: TGCGCCAGCAGCCAATTGACTAGCGGGGGGCCGGCCTACAATGAGCAGTTCTTC
j_call: TRBJ2-1
d_call: TRBD2
clone_size: .
v_call: TRBV4-1

cdr3_aa: CASSPAVAGGSYNEQFF
cdr3_nt: TGTGCCAGCAGCCCCGCCGTGGCGGGGGGCTCCTACAATGAGCAGTTCTTC
j_call: TRBJ2-1
d_call: TRBD2
clone_size: .
v_call: TRBV7-8

cdr3_aa: CASSLTDTGELFF
cdr3_nt: TGTGCCAGCAGCTTAACGGACACCGGGGAGCTGTTTTTT
j_call: TRBJ2-2
d_call: .
clone_size: .
v_call: TRBV7-6

cdr3_aa: CATSRGDQETQYF
cdr3_nt: TGTGCCACCTCGCGGGGGGACCAAGAGACCCAGTACTTC
j_call: TRBJ2-5
d_call: TRBD2
clone_size: once
v_call: TRBV7-2

cdr3_aa: CASSQGTSGGAGTQYF
cdr3_nt: TGTGCCAGCAGCCAAGGGACTAGCGGGGGGGCGGGAACGCAGTATTTT
j_call: TRBJ2-3
d_call: TRBD2
clone_size: .
v_call: TRBV4-2

cdr3_aa: CASSAGQTFTEQYF
cdr3_nt: TGTGCCAGCAGCGCGGGACAGACTTTTACCGAGCAGTACTTC
j_call: TRBJ2-7
d_call: .
clone_size: .
v_call: TRBV7-9

cdr3_aa: CASSLALTGDGYTF
cdr3_nt: TGCGCCAGCAGCTTGGCCCTAACAGGGGATGGCTACACCTTC
j_call: TRBJ1-2
d_call: TRBD1
clone_size: .
v_call: TRBV5-1

cdr3_aa: CASSRSVNTEAFF
cdr3_nt: TGTGCCAGCAGCCGATCGGTCAACACTGAAGCTTTCTTT
j_call: TRBJ1-1
d_call: .
clone_size: .
v_call: TRBV6-5

cdr3_aa: CASSLAWVAGPPEKLFF
cdr3_nt: TGTGCCAGCAGCTTAGCGTGGGTGGCGGGACCCCCTGAAAAACTGTTTTTT
j_call: TRBJ1-4
d_call: .
clone_size: .
v_call: TRBV7-8

cdr3_aa: CAISVGGGSYNEQFF
cdr3_nt: TGTGCCATCAGTGTGGGCGGGGGGTCCTACAATGAGCAGTTCTTC
j_call: TRBJ2-1
d_call: TRBD2
clone_size: .
v_call: TRBV10-3

cdr3_aa: CASSQVSTNTEAFF
cdr3_nt: TGCGCCAGCAGCCAAGTAAGCACGAACACTGAAGCTTTCTTT
j_call: TRBJ1-1
d_call: .
clone_size: .
v_call: TRBV4-3

cdr3_aa: CASSPGGGNTIYF
cdr3_nt: TGTGCCAGCAGCCCCGGGGGGGGAAACACCATATATTTT
j_call: TRBJ1-3
d_call: .
clone_size: .
v_call: TRBV14

cdr3_aa: CASSLMGQRSYNEQFF
cdr3_nt: TGTGCCAGCAGCTTGATGGGGCAGAGGTCCTACAATGAGCAGTTCTTC
j_call: TRBJ2-1
d_call: .
clone_size: .
v_call: TRBV5-4

cdr3_aa: CASGPGTGPSSYGYTF
cdr3_nt: TGTGCTAGTGGCCCGGGGACAGGCCCTTCGTCCTATGGCTACACCTTC
j_call: TRBJ1-2
d_call: TRBD1
clone_size: .
v_call: TRBV12-5

cdr3_aa: CASSQVPSGGGASYEQYF
cdr3_nt: TGCGCCAGCAGCCAAGTCCCCTCCGGCGGGGGGGCCTCCTACGAGCAGTACTTC
j_call: TRBJ2-7
d_call: TRBD2
clone_size: .
v_call: TRBV4-1

cdr3_aa: CASREDRPYEQYF
cdr3_nt: TGTGCCAGCAGGGAGGACAGACCCTACGAGCAGTACTTC
j_call: TRBJ2-7
d_call: .
clone_size: .
v_call: TRBV2

cdr3_aa: CASSRGSYNEQFF
cdr3_nt: TGTGCCAGCAGTCGAGGTTCCTACAATGAGCAGTTCTTC
j_call: TRBJ2-1
d_call: .
clone_size: .
v_call: TRBV27

cdr3_aa: CASSPHVAGEYGYTF
cdr3_nt: TGTGCCAGCAGCCCTCACGTGGCAGGGGAATATGGCTACACCTTC
j_call: TRBJ1-2
d_call: .
clone_size: .
v_call: TRBV11-2

cdr3_aa: CASSYLPREGSSYNSPLHF
cdr3_nt: TGTGCCAGCAGCTACCTCCCCCGGGAAGGGAGCTCCTATAATTCACCCCTCCACTTT
j_call: TRBJ1-6
d_call: .
clone_size: once
v_call: TRBV28